A selection of T cell receptor beta chains follows, all from one sample in a study of shared clonotypes between healthy human individuals. The method was immunoSEQ multiplex PCR; TCRdb's version includes in-frame clones alone and lacks a portion of them. This table has 650,000 to 700,000 clones, 90% appearing once. Sequencing was carried out using memory CD8+ T cells from PBMCs. The receptors shown here come from a man aged 18 to 35 in good health. Some clones in this sample may be carry-over from other donors' samples. Each CDR3 is given without its conserved first and last residue. Only some rows state a clone size, as once, few, many or a class for expanded clones.

14,TRBV14,-,ASSQDWSGSINGYT
11,TRBV6-1,-,ASRQGGFYEQY
12,TRBV15,-,ATRAGTGGYEQY
15,TRBV7-6,-,ASSPRLAGGFTGELF
12,TRBV27,-,ASSLSPGRVEQY
12,TRBV9,-,ASSLGARAEKLF
13,TRBV14,once,ASSGRKGTDYGYT
16,TRBV7-3,-,ASSRPTSGSFSTDTQY
13,TRBV10-3,-,AISDLAGITDTQY
15,TRBV2,-,ASTQDRGAYSNQPQH
11,TRBV5-6,-,ASSPSNSYEQY
11,TRBV30,-,AWSQQDGYEQY
13,TRBV28,once,ASSLIAGGPYEQY
13,TRBV27,-,ASSLSGTGAHEQY
11,TRBV5-8,-,ASSLASGYEQY
9,TRBV28,-,ASSFHPEQY
12,TRBV5-1,-,ASSLVGENTEAF
11,TRBV30,-,AGGDRGVYEQY
13,TRBV10-3,-,AIRGGQGSVYEQY
12,TRBV7-9,-,ASSASGGYNEQF
12,TRBV9,-,ASSVESGAYEQY
12,TRBV6-5,-,ASSYGQGNYEQY
14,TRBV14,once,ATRGPLRGMNTEAF
13,TRBV27,-,ASSPMAGVRNEQY
13,TRBV9,-,ASSVHREGGTEAF
13,TRBV15,-,ATSSSGTGSHGYT
13,TRBV27,-,ASSFGTRGFNTQY
13,TRBV5-6,-,ASSPGLAGADTQY
12,TRBV15,-,ATSRDRADYEQY
12,TRBV27,-,ASSSGGSRETQY
12,TRBV10-3,-,AISESGYTDTQY
12,TRBV28,-,ASREQGARETQY
13,TRBV12-5,-,ASGTPTGHQETQY
13,TRBV19,-,ASSMGPLPTLPQH
10,TRBV9,few,ASSSGNQPQH
15,TRBV7-8,few,ASSLLGRGLVNEKLF
12,TRBV7-9,-,ASSATDSTDTQY
11,TRBV4-1,few,ASSRTTGNEQF
11,TRBV30,-,AWSVRTGNEAF
12,TRBV11-2,-,ASSLFGPNEKLF
13,TRBV4-3,-,ASSQDYGTSYEQY
14,TRBV4-1,few,ASSQGGWQMNTEAF
15,TRBV5-1,-,ASSFRLLSGTDYGYT
12,TRBV29-1,-,SSAEAGGLNEQF
14,TRBV4-1,-,ASSQGPSGSYNEQF
15,TRBV9,-,ASSGREETQAAYGYT
17,TRBV5-1,-,ASSPLGLAGGSSTGELF
12,TRBV27,-,ASSSGSGAYEQY
10,TRBV7-8,few,ASSSRGAEAF
13,TRBV6-1,-,ASSEIGGRANEQY
15,TRBV4-1,-,ASSQEGHPASGNTIY
11,TRBV9,-,ASSAGLPYEQY
14,TRBV28,-,ASSSLNTGIYYEQY
12,TRBV6-5,-,ASSSLPRGGGYT
10,TRBV19,-,ASNTGATEAF